Included here is one T cell receptor (beta chain) sequence, with context. The antigen is undetermined. Germline CDR1 and CDR2: SGHDT and YYEEEE. This CDR3 contains 12 residues. This sample is drawn from a study of monozygotic twins with inflammatory bowel disease. Whole-study results and caveats: People with IBD had fewer clonotypes in common with others than healthy twins did, especially with disease activity. By inverse Simpson index, TCRbeta diversity was lower in IBD patients than in healthy co-twins.

Phlebotomy per donor yielded a single 2.5 ml blood sample. From the 5' RACE reads, TCRdb lists one entry per CDR3 protein and no DNA. This sample's table has 200,000 to 250,000 distinct CDR3 sequences. The clonotype originates from a human donor with ulcerative colitis or Crohn's disease, or a healthy co-twin of an affected twin (not recorded which). Sequencing was carried out using blood. The genes are TRBV5-6 and TRBJ2-1; TCRdb's D call of TRBD2 is untestable without DNA. This CDR3 is CASSLTSGEQFF.